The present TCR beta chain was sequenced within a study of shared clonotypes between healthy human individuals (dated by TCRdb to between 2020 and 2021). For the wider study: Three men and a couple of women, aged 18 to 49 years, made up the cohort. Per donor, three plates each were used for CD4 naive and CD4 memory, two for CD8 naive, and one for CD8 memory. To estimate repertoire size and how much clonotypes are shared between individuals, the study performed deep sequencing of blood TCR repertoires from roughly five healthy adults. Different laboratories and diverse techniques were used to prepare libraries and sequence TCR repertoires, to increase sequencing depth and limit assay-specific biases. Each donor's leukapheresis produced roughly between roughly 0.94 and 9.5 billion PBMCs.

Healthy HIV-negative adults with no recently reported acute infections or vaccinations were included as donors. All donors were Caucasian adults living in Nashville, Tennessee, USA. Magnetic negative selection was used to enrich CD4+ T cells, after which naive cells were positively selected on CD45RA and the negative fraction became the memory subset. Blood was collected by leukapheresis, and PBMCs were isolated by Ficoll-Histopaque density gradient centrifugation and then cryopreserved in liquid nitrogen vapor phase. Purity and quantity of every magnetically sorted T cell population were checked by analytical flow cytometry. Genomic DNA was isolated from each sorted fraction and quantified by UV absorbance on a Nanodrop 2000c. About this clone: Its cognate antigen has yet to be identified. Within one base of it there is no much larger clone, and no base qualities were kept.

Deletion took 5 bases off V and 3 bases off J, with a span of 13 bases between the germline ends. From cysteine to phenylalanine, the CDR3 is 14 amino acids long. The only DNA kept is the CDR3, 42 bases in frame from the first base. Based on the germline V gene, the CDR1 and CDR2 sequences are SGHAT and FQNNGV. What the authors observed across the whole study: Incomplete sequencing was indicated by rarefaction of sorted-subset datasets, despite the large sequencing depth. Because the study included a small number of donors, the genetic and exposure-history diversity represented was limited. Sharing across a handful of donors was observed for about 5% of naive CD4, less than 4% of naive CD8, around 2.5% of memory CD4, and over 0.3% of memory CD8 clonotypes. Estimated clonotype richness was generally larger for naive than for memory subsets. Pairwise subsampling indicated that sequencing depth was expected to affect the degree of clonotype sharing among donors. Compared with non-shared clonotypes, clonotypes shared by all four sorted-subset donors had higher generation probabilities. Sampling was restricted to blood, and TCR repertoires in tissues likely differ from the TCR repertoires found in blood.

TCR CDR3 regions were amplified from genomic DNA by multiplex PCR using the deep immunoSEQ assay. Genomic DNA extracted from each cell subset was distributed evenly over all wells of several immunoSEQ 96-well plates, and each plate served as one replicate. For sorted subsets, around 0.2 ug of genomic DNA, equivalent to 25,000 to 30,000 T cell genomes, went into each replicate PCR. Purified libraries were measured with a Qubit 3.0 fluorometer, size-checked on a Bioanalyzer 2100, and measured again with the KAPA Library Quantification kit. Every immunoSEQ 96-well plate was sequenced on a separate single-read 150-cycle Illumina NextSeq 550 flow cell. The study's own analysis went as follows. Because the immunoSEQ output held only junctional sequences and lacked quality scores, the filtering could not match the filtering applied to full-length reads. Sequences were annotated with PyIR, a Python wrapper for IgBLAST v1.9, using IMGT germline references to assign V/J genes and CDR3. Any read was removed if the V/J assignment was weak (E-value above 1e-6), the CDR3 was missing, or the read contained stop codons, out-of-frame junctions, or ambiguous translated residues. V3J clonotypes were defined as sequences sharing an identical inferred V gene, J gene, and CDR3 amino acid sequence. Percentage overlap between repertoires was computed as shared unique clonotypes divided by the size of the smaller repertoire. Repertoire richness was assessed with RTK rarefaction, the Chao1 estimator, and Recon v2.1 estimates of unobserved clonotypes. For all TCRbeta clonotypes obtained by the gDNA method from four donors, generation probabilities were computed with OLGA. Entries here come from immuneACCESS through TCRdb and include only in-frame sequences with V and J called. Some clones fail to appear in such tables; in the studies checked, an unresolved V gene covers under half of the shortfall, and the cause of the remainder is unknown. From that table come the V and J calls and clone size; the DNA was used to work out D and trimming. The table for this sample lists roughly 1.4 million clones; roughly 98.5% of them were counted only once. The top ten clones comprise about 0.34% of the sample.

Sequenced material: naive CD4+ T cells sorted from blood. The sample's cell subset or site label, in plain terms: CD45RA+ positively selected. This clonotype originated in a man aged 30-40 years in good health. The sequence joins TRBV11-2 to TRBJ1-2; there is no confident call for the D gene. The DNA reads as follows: TGTGCCAGCAGCCGACCTGGGTACGACTATGGCTACACCTTC. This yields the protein CASSRPGYDYGYTF.